This T cell receptor (beta chain) was identified during a study of T-cell reconstitution after alpha-beta-depleted transplantation in children. At least ten counts were recorded for this clonotype. A library of TCRbeta sequences, prepared with unique molecular identifiers, was generated. Using its own MiXCR run on the PCR reads, TCRdb lists one record per CDR3 protein. Among a few hundred thousand distinct CDR3 sequences listed, under 13% were seen once. The CDR3 has 14 amino acids. V shed 3 bases and J shed 4 bases, with 12 bases lying between them. This TCR was recovered from a human donor who donated a stem cell graft to a child with acute lymphoblastic leukemia. The rearrangement links TRBV12-3 or TRBV12-4 to TRBJ2-5; D is unclear. The sample in question was PBMCs from the stem cell graft donor, obtained from the stem cell graft. For the CDR3, the DNA is TGTGCCAGCAGTTTCTTTGGCCGAGGAGAGACCCAGTACTTC. Translation gives CASSFFGRGETQYF.